Given below is one TCR beta chain in context. Its antigen is as yet unknown. These data belong to a study of cytomegalovirus exposure and HLA in healthy donors. Each of the donors was a healthy bone marrow donor. Nobody recorded the CMV serostatus of this donor. General study findings and limits: Among TCR beta chains of equal frequency, HLA-associated ones were more clonally expanded in a later analysis.

Primers for the PCR totalled 60 Vbeta and 13 Jbeta. Assay: immunoSEQ multiplex PCR; the TCRdb copy retains only in-frame clones and omits some. The data show 210,000 or so clones, with over 65% seen just once and 1% to 1.5% held by the top ten. CDR1 is LNHDA, CDR2 SQIVND, per germline (reference sequence). Trimming pared 10 bases from V and 2 bases from J, leaving 13 bases between. CDR3 size: 13 residues. The chain recombines TRBV19 with TRBJ2-3, with D possibly matching TRBD1 (5 bases). Sequencing used PBMCs. The receptor was derived from a human donor in good health. The CDR3 DNA is TGTGCCACCCGCCCAGGGTTCACAGATACGCAGTATTTT. Translating it yields CATRPGFTDTQYF.